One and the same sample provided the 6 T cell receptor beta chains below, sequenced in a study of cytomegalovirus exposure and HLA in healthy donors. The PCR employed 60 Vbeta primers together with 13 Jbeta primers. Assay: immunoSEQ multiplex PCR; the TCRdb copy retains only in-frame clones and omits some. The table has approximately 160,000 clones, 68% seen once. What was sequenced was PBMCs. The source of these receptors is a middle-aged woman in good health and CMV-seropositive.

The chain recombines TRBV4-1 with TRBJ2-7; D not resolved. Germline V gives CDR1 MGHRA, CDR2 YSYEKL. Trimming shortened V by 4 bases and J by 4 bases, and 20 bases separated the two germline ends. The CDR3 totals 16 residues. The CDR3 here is CASSRPDRPLEYEQYF. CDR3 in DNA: TGCGCCAGCAGCCGGCCCGACCGGCCCCTAGAGTACGAGCAGTACTTC.

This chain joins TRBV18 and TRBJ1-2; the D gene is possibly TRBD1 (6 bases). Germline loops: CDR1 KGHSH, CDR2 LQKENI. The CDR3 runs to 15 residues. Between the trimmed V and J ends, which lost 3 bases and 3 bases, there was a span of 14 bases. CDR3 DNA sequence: TGTGCCAGCTCACCGACCGGGACACTAGACTATGGCTACACCTTC. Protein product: CASSPTGTLDYGYTF.

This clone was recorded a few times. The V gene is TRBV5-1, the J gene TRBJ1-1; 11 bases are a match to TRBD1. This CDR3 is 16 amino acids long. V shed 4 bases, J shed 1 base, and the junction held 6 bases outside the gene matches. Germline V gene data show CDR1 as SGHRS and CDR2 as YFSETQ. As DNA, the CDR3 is TGCGCCAGCAGCGTACAGGGACAGGGGGGGAACACTGAAGCTTTCTTT. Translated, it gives CASSVQGQGGNTEAFF.

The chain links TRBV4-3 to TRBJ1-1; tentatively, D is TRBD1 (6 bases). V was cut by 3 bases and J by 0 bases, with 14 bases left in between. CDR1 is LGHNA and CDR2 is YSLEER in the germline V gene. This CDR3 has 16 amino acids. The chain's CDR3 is CASSHERDTLNTEAFF. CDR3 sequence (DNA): TGCGCCAGCAGCCACGAAAGGGACACCTTGAACACTGAAGCTTTCTTT.

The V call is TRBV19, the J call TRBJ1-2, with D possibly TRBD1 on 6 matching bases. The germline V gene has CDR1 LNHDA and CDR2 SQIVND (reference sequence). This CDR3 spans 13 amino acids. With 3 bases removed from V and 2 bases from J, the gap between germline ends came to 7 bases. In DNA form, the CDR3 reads TGTGCCAGTAGTATCACAGGGAACTATGGCTACACCTTC. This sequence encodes CASSITGNYGYTF.

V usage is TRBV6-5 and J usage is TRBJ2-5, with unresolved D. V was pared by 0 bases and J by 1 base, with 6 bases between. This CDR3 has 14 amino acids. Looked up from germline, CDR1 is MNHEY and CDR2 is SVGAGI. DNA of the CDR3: TGTGCCAGCAGTTACTCGAGAAGCCAAGAGACCCAGTACTTC. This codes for CASSYSRSQETQYF.